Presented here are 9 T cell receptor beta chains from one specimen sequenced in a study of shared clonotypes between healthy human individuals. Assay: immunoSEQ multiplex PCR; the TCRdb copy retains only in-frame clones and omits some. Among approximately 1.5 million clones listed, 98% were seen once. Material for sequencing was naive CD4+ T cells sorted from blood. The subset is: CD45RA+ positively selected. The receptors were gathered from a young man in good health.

The CDR3 DNA follows: TGTGCCAGCAGCTTGGAGGTTCGGGGTTTCTACGAGCAGTACTTC. It codes for CASSLEVRGFYEQYF. The chain has TRBV5-5 and TRBJ2-7; TRBD2 might be the D (5 bases). Germline CDR1 SGHKS, CDR2 YYEKEE (reference sequence). The CDR3 sequence is 15 residues long. Trimming shortened V by 0 bases and J by 3 bases, and 13 bases separated the two germline ends.

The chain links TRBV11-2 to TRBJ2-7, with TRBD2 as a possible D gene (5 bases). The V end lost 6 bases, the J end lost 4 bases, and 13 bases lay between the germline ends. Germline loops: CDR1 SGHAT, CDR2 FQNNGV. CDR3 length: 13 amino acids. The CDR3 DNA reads TGTGCCAGCAGATCCGGACTGACGTACGAGCAGTACTTC. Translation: CASRSGLTYEQYF.

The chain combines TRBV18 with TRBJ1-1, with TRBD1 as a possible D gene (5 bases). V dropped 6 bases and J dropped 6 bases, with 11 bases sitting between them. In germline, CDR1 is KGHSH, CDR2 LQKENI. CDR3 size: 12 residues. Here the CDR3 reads CASSSRGAEAFF. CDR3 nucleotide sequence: TGTGCCAGCTCTTCCCGAGGGGCTGAAGCTTTCTTT.

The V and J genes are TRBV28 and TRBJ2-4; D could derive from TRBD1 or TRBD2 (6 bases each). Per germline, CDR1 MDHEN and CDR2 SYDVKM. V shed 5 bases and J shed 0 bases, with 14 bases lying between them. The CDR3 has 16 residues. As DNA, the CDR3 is TGTGCCAGCAGTGAGGGGGGAGTCCTAGCCAAAAACATTCAGTACTTC. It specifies CASSEGGVLAKNIQYF.

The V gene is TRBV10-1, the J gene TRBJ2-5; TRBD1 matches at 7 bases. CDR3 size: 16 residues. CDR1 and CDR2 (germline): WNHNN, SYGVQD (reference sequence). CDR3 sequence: CAHSRQGQVRRETQYF. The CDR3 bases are TGCGCTCATTCACGACAGGGCCAAGTAAGGCGGGAGACCCAGTACTTC.

CDR3 bases: TGTGCCAGCAGCCTACAGGAGTCCTACGAGCAGTACTTC. It specifies CASSLQESYEQYF. This chain joins TRBV11-3 and TRBJ2-7; D might be TRBD1 (5 bases). The CDR3 spans 13 residues. The ends were cut back, 5 bases at V and 1 base at J, with 9 bases in the middle. CDR1 and CDR2 (germline): SGHNT, YENEEA.

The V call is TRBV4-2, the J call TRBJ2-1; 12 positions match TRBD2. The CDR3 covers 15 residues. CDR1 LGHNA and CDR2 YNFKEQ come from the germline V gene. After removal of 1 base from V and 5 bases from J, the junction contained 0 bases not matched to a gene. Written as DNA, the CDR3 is TGTGCCAGCAGCCAAGGACTAGCGGGGGACAATGAGCAGTTCTTC. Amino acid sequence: CASSQGLAGDNEQFF.

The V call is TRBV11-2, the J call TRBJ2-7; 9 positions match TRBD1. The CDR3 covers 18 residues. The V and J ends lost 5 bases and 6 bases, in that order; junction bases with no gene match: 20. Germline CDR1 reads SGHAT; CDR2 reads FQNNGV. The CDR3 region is CASSLLYRDRVGGGEQYF. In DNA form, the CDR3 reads TGTGCCAGCAGCCTCCTCTACCGGGACAGGGTAGGGGGGGGCGAGCAGTACTTC. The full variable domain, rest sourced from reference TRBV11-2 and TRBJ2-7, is EAGVAQSPRYKIIEKRQSVAFWCNPISGHATLYWYQQILGQGPKLLIQFQNNGVVDDSQLPKDRFSAERLKGVDSTLKIQPAKLEDSAVYLCASSLLYRDRVGGGEQYFGPGTRLTVT.

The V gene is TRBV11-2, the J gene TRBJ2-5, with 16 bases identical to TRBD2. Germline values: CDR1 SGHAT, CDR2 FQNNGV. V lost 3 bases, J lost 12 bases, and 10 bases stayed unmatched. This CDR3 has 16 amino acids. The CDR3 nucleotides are TGTGCCAGCAGCTTGGGACTAGCGGGAGGGCCTTTCGAAAAGTACTTC. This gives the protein CASSLGLAGGPFEKYF. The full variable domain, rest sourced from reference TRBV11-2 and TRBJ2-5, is EAGVAQSPRYKIIEKRQSVAFWCNPISGHATLYWYQQILGQGPKLLIQFQNNGVVDDSQLPKDRFSAERLKGVDSTLKIQPAKLEDSAVYLCASSLGLAGGPFEKYFGPGTRLLVL.